This T cell receptor beta chain was captured in a study of OX40 agonist ivuxolimab in advanced cancers. About the full investigation: Ivuxolimab was a fully human IgG2 agonistic monoclonal antibody targeting the costimulatory receptor OX40 (CD134). Intravenous ivuxolimab was administered to patients every 2 weeks at six dose levels: 0.01, 0.1, 0.3, 1.5, 3 and 10 mg/kg. Of the roughly 52 patients in dose escalation, about 19 had hepatocellular carcinoma, around 15 had melanoma, 9 had renal cell carcinoma and 9 had head and neck cancer. The dose-escalation cohort was around 84% male with a mean age of about 60 years, ranging from roughly 23 to 90. Prior anti-PD-1, anti-PD-L1 or anti-CTLA-4 therapy was permitted, and checkpoint inhibitors had been received by less than 45% of dose-escalation patients. Partial responses occurred in three dose-escalation patients: two with cutaneous melanoma and one with hepatocellular carcinoma. Peripheral TCRbeta sequencing was intended to test whether TCR sequence diversity was altered and clonal T-cell expansion was caused by ivuxolimab. The monotherapy dose-escalation portion (N of about 47 patients) of the phase I ivuxolimab trial is reported in the paper.

Study-wide findings and limitations: On average, CD8+ T cells showed more expanded clones than CD4+ T cells after ivuxolimab. The antigen specificity of the clonally expanded peripheral T cells was not determined. In the 0.1-3.0 mg/kg groups, partial responders had among the lowest normalized peripheral clonal expansion, particularly in CD8+ T cells. At doses of 0.1 to 3.0 mg/kg, clonal expansion of both CD4+ and CD8+ T cells in blood was seen between baseline and week 6. Low levels of normalized T-cell clonal expansion were also shown by some nonresponding patients.

Patients with autoimmune disease history or receiving systemic immunosuppression were excluded from the trial. Peripheral blood for TCR sequencing was collected from all dose cohorts at baseline, on cycle 4 day 1, and on cycle 7 day 1. The samples were taken from a phase I, first-in-human, multicenter, open-label dose-escalation trial of ivuxolimab. The trial enrolled adults with locally advanced or metastatic head and neck squamous cell, hepatocellular, melanoma or renal cell carcinoma. Before TCR sequencing, CD4+ T cells and CD8+ T cells were sorted from peripheral blood as separate populations. From its cysteine to its phenylalanine, the CDR3 spans 13 amino acids. Just the 39-base CDR3 DNA is kept, in frame starting at base 1. V trim: 5 bases; J trim: 4 bases; unmatched bases: 7. CDR1 SQVTM and CDR2 ANQGSEA were looked up in the germline V gene. To sequence the TCRbeta CDR3 region, genomic DNA was isolated from the sorted cells. TCRbeta CDR3 regions were sequenced using the immunoSEQ Assay. TCRdb retrieved this table from immuneACCESS and kept in-frame rearrangements only. Not all clones are present; in checked studies, unresolved V genes account for under half, and no reason is known for the remainder. The sample table lists roughly 42,000 clones, under 95% of them with a count of one. The top ten hold roughly 15% of the sample.

With regard to this clone: Its antigen remains undetermined. There are no base qualities to consult, and no much larger clone falls within one base.

Rearrangement joined TRBV29-1 to TRBJ1-2; TRBD1 fits 7 bases in the junction. The source is an adult with an advanced solid tumor such as melanoma, head and neck, liver or kidney cancer. The sample consisted of CD4+ or CD8+ T cells sorted from blood, taken in a trial of the OX40 agonist ivuxolimab. The nucleotide sequence is given as TGCAGCGTTTATCCGACAGGGTCCTATGGCTACACCTTC. This translates into CSVYPTGSYGYTF.